These T cell receptor beta chains were read from a single sample in a study of T cells in Graves' hyperthyroidism and ophthalmopathy. MiXCR was run by TCRdb on the multiplex PCR reads, yielding one entry per CDR3 protein. The table has roughly 300,000 distinct CDR3 sequences, 15% to 20% seen once. Sequencing was done on a sample of blood. These receptors were obtained from a woman aged 45 to 65 with Graves' hyperthyroidism. CDR3s include the opening cysteine and the closing phenylalanine or tryptophan. Fields, in order: V gene, CDR3 length, CDR3 protein.

TRBV11-2	15	CASSLVVGAAYEQYF
TRBV28	14	CASSRNRVWDEQFF
TRBV5-5	15	CASNTGTASDYGYTF
TRBV28	14	CASKRDGSNQPQHF
TRBV24-1	13	CATSEKGVETQYF
TRBV9	16	CASSGETGATNEKLFF
TRBV7-3	15	CASSARTGIQDTQYF
TRBV3-1	16	CASSQSTGVGNSPLHF
TRBV20-1	13	CSASREPANEQFF
TRBV9	14	CASSLTSNTGELFF
TRBV18	13	CASHKEDNTEAFF
TRBV6-1	18	CASNPGGGKGYSNQPQHF
TRBV20-1	14	CSARGSSGANVLTF
TRBV12-5	13	CASGLQTGTTYTF
TRBV7-2	15	CASSLRGRAPWPQHF
TRBV5-1	17	CASSAGGNLADTDTQYF
TRBV5-1	14	CASSLKATNQPQHF
TRBV2	12	CASSEAGAEAFF
TRBV27	15	CASSLVGGRTGELFF
TRBV28	16	CASRGRAGAGADTQYF
TRBV7-8	14	CASSLGSVREKLFF
TRBV6-1	16	CASSEVPENSNQPQHF
TRBV6-1	13	CASSYPGGFGYTF
TRBV3-1	12	CASRTLDNEQFF
TRBV2	13	CASLGAGDFEQYF
TRBV7-7	16	CASSLDLQSSYNEQFF
TRBV18	16	CASSRGASSTNEKLFF
TRBV2	13	CASSPRREETQYF
TRBV29-1	13	CSARRGDGTEAFF
TRBV3-1	16	CASSLGTTLVAYGYTF
TRBV29-1	11	CSVERGAEAFF
TRBV20-1	13	CSGVIAGVYEQYF
TRBV6-1	16	CASSHLGTQGNNEQFF
TRBV6-2/TRBV6-3	16	CASSRFPSGSTGELFF
TRBV12-3/TRBV12-4	13	CASSLQEDQPQHF
TRBV6-5	15	CASSYGGQGQETQYF
TRBV29-1	14	CSVDGREGLNEQYF
TRBV10-3	16	CAISYRDRTQGGAQYF
TRBV24-1	15	CATSESGPANTEAFF
TRBV15	17	CATSRDTGAPAGNTIYF
TRBV18	13	CASSPGTSDEQFF
TRBV29-1	14	CSVEQAVLNTEAFF
TRBV11-1	14	CASSLEGMTETQYF
TRBV7-9	16	CASSLIPVGGAYGYTF
TRBV6-1	14	CASVERGLGEKLFF
TRBV19	13	CASSIQGRRGYTF
TRBV6-1	13	CASRVGVGTEAFF
TRBV27	14	CASRKEGLNTEAFF
TRBV3-1	14	CASSQSASGNGQFF
TRBV2	11	CASSEGLSNTF
TRBV6-1	14	CASSESAGNTEAFF
TRBV12-3/TRBV12-4	15	CASSLAGQGRDEQFF
TRBV9	15	CASSVESANSYEQYF
TRBV6-2/TRBV6-3	20	CASSYGSRDREGRILTEAFF
TRBV20-1	17	CSAPGPGGRAGEETQYF
TRBV11-2	16	CASSLLAGVGTGELFF
TRBV6-2/TRBV6-3	17	CASSPYEGGIGTGELFF
TRBV3-1	16	CASSQGTSGRSDTQYF